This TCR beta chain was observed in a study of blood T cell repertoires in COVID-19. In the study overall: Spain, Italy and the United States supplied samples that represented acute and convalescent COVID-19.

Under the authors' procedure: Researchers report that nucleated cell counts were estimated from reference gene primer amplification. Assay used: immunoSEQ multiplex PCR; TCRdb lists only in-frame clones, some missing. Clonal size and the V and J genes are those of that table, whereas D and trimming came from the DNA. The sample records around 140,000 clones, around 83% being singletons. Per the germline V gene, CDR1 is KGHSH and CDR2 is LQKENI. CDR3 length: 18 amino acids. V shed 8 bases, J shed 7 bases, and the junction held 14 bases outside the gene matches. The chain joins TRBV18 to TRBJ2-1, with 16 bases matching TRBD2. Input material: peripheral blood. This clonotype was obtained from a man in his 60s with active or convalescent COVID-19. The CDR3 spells CASVFPGTSGRAFNEQFF. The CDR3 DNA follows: TGTGCCAGCGTCTTCCCCGGGACTAGCGGGAGGGCCTTTAATGAGCAGTTCTTC.